These 7 T cell receptor beta chains were all obtained from the same sample, sequenced in a study of T cell changes during pregnancy in multiple sclerosis. Here immunoSEQ multiplex PCR was the method, and the copy in TCRdb shows in-frame clones only, minus some. Here the sample spans over 55,000 clones, 94% being singletons. The sequencing here drew on CD8+ T cells from peripheral blood mononuclear cells, taken in the third trimester of pregnancy. These receptors were collected from a female donor with multiple sclerosis, enrolled in a pregnancy study.

This chain links TRBV6-1 with TRBJ2-6, with D perhaps matching TRBD2 (5 bases). The V gene's germline CDR1 is MNHNS and CDR2 SASEGT. V lost 1 base and J lost 0, with 16 bases in between. The CDR3 is 19 amino acids. As DNA, the CDR3 is TGTGCCAGCAGTGAAGGCCCGGGGATCAGGAACTCTGGGGCCAACGTCCTGACTTTC. It encodes CASSEGPGIRNSGANVLTF.

V usage is TRBV19 and J usage is TRBJ2-7; weak D call: TRBD2 (6 bases). CDR3 length equals 15 residues. Trimming cost V 7 bases and J 3 bases, with 19 bases left between them. CDR1 is LNHDA, CDR2 SQIVND, per germline (reference sequence). The CDR3 reads CASTPGGSGDYEQYF. The DNA for the CDR3 is TGTGCCAGTACCCCCGGAGGGTCGGGGGACTACGAGCAGTACTTC.

DNA for the CDR3: TGTGCCAGCGGCCGCGCGATCGGGGAGACCCAGTACTTC. This sequence encodes CASGRAIGETQYF. The chain combines TRBV13 with TRBJ2-5; D not certain. From germline, CDR1 is PRHDT and CDR2 FYEKMQ (reference sequence). The germline V and J ends were trimmed by 8 bases and 5 bases, with 15 bases remaining between them. The CDR3 has 13 amino acids.

The chain couples TRBV27 to TRBJ2-3; tentative D call: TRBD1 (5 bases). V was trimmed by 0 bases and J by 1 base, leaving 11 bases between them. The CDR3 is 16 residues long. Germline V lookup: CDR1 MNHEY, CDR2 SMNVEV (reference sequence). The CDR3 here is CASSLSWGVGTDTQYF. CDR3 nucleotides: TGTGCCAGCAGTTTATCTTGGGGCGTGGGCACAGATACGCAGTATTTT.

V usage is TRBV7-9 and J usage is TRBJ1-4; TRBD1 is a possible D gene (5 bases). V was shortened by 1 base and J by 8 bases, with 14 bases between the two germline ends. CDR1 SEHNR and CDR2 FQNEAQ come from the germline V gene (reference sequence). The CDR3 is 15 amino acids. Here the CDR3 reads CASSLGGVESEKLFF. CDR3 in DNA: TGTGCCAGCAGCTTAGGGGGGGTTGAATCGGAAAAACTGTTTTTT.

To note about this clone: A single base separates this from a much larger clone, so it may be a read error. The chain employs TRBV4-1 and TRBJ1-1, with D possibly TRBD1 on 5 matching bases. CDR3 length equals 15 residues. Looked up from germline, CDR1 is MGHRA and CDR2 is YSYEKL. This CDR3 reads CAGSQVLQGNTEAFF. DNA of the CDR3: TGCGCCGGCAGCCAAGTCCTGCAGGGGAACACTGAAGCTTTCTTT.

V usage is TRBV2 and J usage is TRBJ2-7; 7 bases fit TRBD2. This CDR3 has 12 amino acids. Germline V gene sequence: CDR1 SNHLY, CDR2 FYNNEI. V shed 6 bases and J 4 bases; nucleotides not matched to a gene: 3. The CDR3 loop is CASSAGDYEQYF. In nucleotides, the CDR3 is TGTGCCAGCAGCGCGGGAGATTACGAGCAGTACTTC.